The rows below give T cell receptor beta chains drawn from one sample of a study of T cells in localized non-small cell lung cancer. This table comes from immunoSEQ multiplex PCR, and its TCRdb copy is limited to in-frame clones, with some not included. Of around 130,000 clones listed, roughly 90% are singletons. This sample comprised peripheral blood, obtained before any cancer treatment. The receptors stem from a female donor of 60 years or more with stage I lung adenocarcinoma. The CDR3 runs from the conserved cysteine through the conserved F or W. D genes are given only for firm matches. Clone size appears in some rows only: once, few, many, or a class for an expanded clone.

d_call | j_call | clone_size | v_call | cdr3_nt | cdr3_aa
NA | TRBJ2-7 | NA | TRBV5-1 | TGCGCCAGCAGCATCCCCGGAAGTTACGAGCAGTACTTC | CASSIPGSYEQYF
NA | TRBJ2-7 | NA | TRBV7-9 | TGTGCCAGCAGTCATAACGAGGGTGCCGAGCAGTACTTC | CASSHNEGAEQYF
NA | TRBJ2-7 | NA | TRBV7-3 | TGTGCCAGCAGCCCGCAGGCCAGCGGAATCTACGAGCAGTACTTC | CASSPQASGIYEQYF
TRBD1 | TRBJ1-5 | NA | TRBV6-1 | TGTGCCAGCAGTGGAGCGGGACAGGCCCGATCAGCCCAGCATTTT | CASSGAGQARSAQHF
NA | TRBJ2-3 | NA | TRBV25-1 | TGTGCCAGCAGTGAATCCCCCGGGCAGGGATGGGACACAGATACGCAGTATTTT | CASSESPGQGWDTDTQYF
NA | TRBJ1-2 | NA | TRBV28 | TGTGCCAGCAGTTTTTTCGGTAGTGGCTACACCTTC | CASSFFGSGYTF
NA | TRBJ1-3 | NA | TRBV30 | TGTGCCTGGGCATTCCAGGGAGTTAATGGAAACACCATATATTTT | CAWAFQGVNGNTIYF
TRBD1 | TRBJ1-2 | NA | TRBV30 | TGTGCCTGGAGTACAACCGGGACAGGGGACTCTGGCTACACCTTC | CAWSTTGTGDSGYTF
NA | TRBJ2-4 | NA | TRBV2 | TGTGCCAGCAGTGGTAAAGACCTAGCCAAAAACATTCAGTACTTC | CASSGKDLAKNIQYF
TRBD2 | TRBJ2-7 | NA | TRBV14 | TGTGCCAGCAGCTGGGGACTAGCGAACTACGAGCAGTACTTC | CASSWGLANYEQYF
NA | TRBJ2-7 | NA | TRBV9 | TGTGCCAGCAGCGTAGGTCCAGGGGTGGGGACTTACGAGCAGTACTTC | CASSVGPGVGTYEQYF
NA | TRBJ2-1 | NA | TRBV7-9 | TGTGCCAGCAGCTTAGGGTCAGGGAGTCTCTCCTACAATGAGCAGTTCTTC | CASSLGSGSLSYNEQFF
NA | TRBJ1-5 | many | TRBV29-1 | TGCAGCGCCCAGGGGTACGGCCAGCCCCAGCATTTT | CSAQGYGQPQHF
NA | TRBJ1-4 | NA | TRBV10-3 | TGTGCCATCAGTGAGTCCGGGGCGGCTGAAAAACTGTTTTTT | CAISESGAAEKLFF
TRBD2 | TRBJ2-3 | NA | TRBV27 | TGTGCCAGCAGTCCCCCGCCCCTAGCGGCGCAGTATTTT | CASSPPPLAAQYF
NA | TRBJ1-2 | once | TRBV5-8 | TGTGCCAGCAGCTTGGGAAACTATGGCTACACCTTC | CASSLGNYGYTF
NA | TRBJ2-1 | once | TRBV6-5 | TGTGCCAGCAGACCCTGGGACTTGTACAATGAGCAGTTCTTC | CASRPWDLYNEQFF
TRBD2 | TRBJ2-5 | NA | TRBV11-2 | TGTGCCAGCAGCGGACTAGGGGAGACCCAGTACTTC | CASSGLGETQYF
NA | TRBJ2-5 | NA | TRBV6-6 | TGTGCCAGCAGGGCAAAGTCTGCCCCAGGGAAAGAGACCCAGTACTTC | CASRAKSAPGKETQYF
NA | TRBJ2-1 | once | TRBV9 | TGTGCCAGCAGCGTAGGGCGTGATGAGCAGTTCTTC | CASSVGRDEQFF
NA | TRBJ1-2 | once | TRBV30 | TGTGCCTGGAGTGTACGCAGACCGACCCTCTGGGGCTACACCTTC | CAWSVRRPTLWGYTF
NA | TRBJ1-4 | NA | TRBV19 | TGTGCCAGTAGTGGAGTCCGGGACACGAAGGATGAAAAACTGTTTTTT | CASSGVRDTKDEKLFF
NA | TRBJ1-1 | NA | TRBV28 | TGTGCCAGCAGTTGGGACACTGAAGCTTTCTTT | CASSWDTEAFF
TRBD2 | TRBJ2-1 | NA | TRBV2 | TGTGCCAGCACGGGGGGGACTAGCGGTGGTGAGCAGTTCTTC | CASTGGTSGGEQFF
TRBD2 | TRBJ2-7 | NA | TRBV7-6 | TGTGCCAGCAGCAGAACTAGCGGGAGGGCCGAAGACGAGCAGTACTTC | CASSRTSGRAEDEQYF
NA | TRBJ1-4 | NA | TRBV7-6 | TGTGCCAGCAGCTTACAGGGTGCAACTAATGAAAAACTGTTTTTT | CASSLQGATNEKLFF
NA | TRBJ1-4 | NA | TRBV27 | TGTGCCAGCAGTTCCCTAGGGGCCACCGGTAAACTGTTTTTT | CASSSLGATGKLFF
NA | TRBJ2-6 | NA | TRBV29-1 | TGCAGCGTTGAAGCAGGGGGGGCCAACGTCCTGACTTTC | CSVEAGGANVLTF
NA | TRBJ2-2 | NA | TRBV7-3 | TGTGCCAGCAGCTTATCGCTCCCCCAGGGCGGGGAGCTGTTTTTT | CASSLSLPQGGELFF
NA | TRBJ2-3 | NA | TRBV5-4 | TGTGCCAGCACCAAGAGCGGCAGCACAGATACGCAGTATTTT | CASTKSGSTDTQYF
NA | TRBJ2-6 | few | TRBV28 | TGTGCCAGCCGGCCCTCTGGGGCCAACGTCCTGACTTTC | CASRPSGANVLTF
TRBD1 | TRBJ1-2 | NA | TRBV14 | TGTGCCAGCAGGCCTACAGGGGGAGCGACCTACACCTTC | CASRPTGGATYTF
TRBD1 | TRBJ1-2 | NA | TRBV19 | TGTGCCAGTAGTTCGGGACAGGGTTCTGGCTACACCTTC | CASSSGQGSGYTF
NA | TRBJ2-3 | few | TRBV9 | TGTGCCAGCAGCGTAGAGGTTCGAGGTAATACGCAGTATTTT | CASSVEVRGNTQYF
NA | TRBJ1-2 | NA | TRBV4-1 | TGCGCCAGCAGCCAAGAAGACGGGAACGGCTACACCTTC | CASSQEDGNGYTF
NA | TRBJ1-2 | NA | TRBV5-1 | TGCGCCAGCAGCTTGATATTGCTCGCGGGTGAAGGCTACACCTTC | CASSLILLAGEGYTF
NA | TRBJ2-1 | few | TRBV19 | TGTGCCAGTAGTACGTCCAGAGCGGGCAGGTACAATGAGCAGTTCTTC | CASSTSRAGRYNEQFF
TRBD2 | TRBJ2-1 | NA | TRBV5-4 | TGTGCCAGCAGCCGAGCTAGCGGCAATGAGCAGTTCTTC | CASSRASGNEQFF
NA | TRBJ1-2 | NA | TRBV5-1 | TGCGCCAGCAGCTTTGTTATCTATGGCTACACCTTC | CASSFVIYGYTF
NA | TRBJ2-1 | once | TRBV4-1 | TGCGCCAGCAGCCAAGGCTTCAGTCGACGGTACAATGAGCAGTTCTTC | CASSQGFSRRYNEQFF
NA | TRBJ1-5 | NA | TRBV19 | TGTGCCAGTGCAGACCAGGGTGGCCAGCCCCAGCATTTT | CASADQGGQPQHF